The present TCR beta chain was sequenced within a study of T cells in Graves' hyperthyroidism and ophthalmopathy. Findings and limits, study-wide: Peripheral blood also featured most of the thyroid clonotypes expanded above 0.001.

Ten or more counts support this clonotype. Its cognate antigen is unknown. The hyperthyroidism was newly diagnosed and had lasted under 2 months; the patients were aged 18 to 65. When hyperthyroidism was first diagnosed, the blood sample was taken, preceding any ophthalmopathy symptoms. TCR beta CDR3 region amplification was performed from RNA transcripts. Primed by the HTBI set, a first-round RT-PCR was run on the TCR CDR3. One entry per CDR3 protein results from TCRdb running MiXCR on the multiplex PCR reads. The table records 270,000 or so distinct CDR3 sequences, nearly 15% of them present only once. This TCR was sampled from a woman in her forties or fifties with Graves' hyperthyroidism that later progressed to Graves' ophthalmopathy. Sequencing was carried out using blood.

CDR3 bases: TGTGCCAGCTTAAGTGGCCAGGAAAAACTGTTTTTT. As protein: CASLSGQEKLFF. The V gene is TRBV2, the J gene TRBJ1-4; D ambiguous. Germline CDR1 and CDR2: SNHLY and FYNNEI. This CDR3 is built from 12 residues. The V end lost 8 bases, the J end lost 8 bases, and 12 bases lay between the germline ends. Combining the CDR3 with reference TRBV2 and TRBJ1-4 gives the whole variable domain EPEVTQTPSHQVTQMGQEVILRCVPISNHLYFYWYRQILGQKVEFLVSFYNNEISEKSEIFDDQFSVERPDGSNFTLKIRSTKLEDSAMYFCASLSGQEKLFFGSGTQLSVL.